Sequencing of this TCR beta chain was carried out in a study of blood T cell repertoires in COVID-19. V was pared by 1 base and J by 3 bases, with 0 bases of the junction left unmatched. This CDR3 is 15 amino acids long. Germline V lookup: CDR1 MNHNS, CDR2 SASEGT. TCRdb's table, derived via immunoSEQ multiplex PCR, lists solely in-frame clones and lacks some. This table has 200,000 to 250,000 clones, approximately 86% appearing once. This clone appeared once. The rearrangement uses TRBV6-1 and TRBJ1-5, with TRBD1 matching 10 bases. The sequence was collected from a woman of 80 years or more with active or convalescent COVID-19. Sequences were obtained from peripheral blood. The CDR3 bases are TGTGCCAGCAGTGAAGGACAGGGGGCCAATCAGCCCCAGCATTTT. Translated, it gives CASSEGQGANQPQHF.